The entry below describes one T cell receptor beta chain. What it binds is unknown. The CDR3 is 15 residues long. V lost 0 bases to trimming and J lost 6 bases, with 14 bases between them. CDR1 is SGDLS, CDR2 YYNGEE, per germline. The sample comes from a study of cytomegalovirus exposure and HLA in healthy donors. The study ran its PCR with 60 Vbeta and 13 Jbeta primers. Only in-frame clones appear in the TCRdb table, and some are missing; sequencing was by immunoSEQ multiplex PCR. Of about 98,000 clones detected, less than 70% appear once; the ten largest clones hold less than 1.5%. Donors likely had unrecorded immune exposures despite being nominally healthy when sampled. Study observations and caveats: The authors reported that TCR beta sequences could predict HLA-A and HLA-B alleles. These predictions were accurate for most subjects in the first cohort.

The TCR sequence derives from a female donor in good health and CMV-seronegative. The V and J genes are TRBV9 and TRBJ2-3, with D tentatively TRBD2 (6 bases). Sequenced material: PBMCs. The CDR3 bases are TGTGCCAGCAGCGTAGCCCGACTAGGGTGGGATACGCAGTATTTT. This encodes CASSVARLGWDTQYF. Full variable domain (outside the CDR3, taken from reference TRBV9 and TRBJ2-3): DSGVTQTPKHLITATGQRVTLRCSPRSGDLSVYWYQQSLDQGLQFLIQYYNGEERAKGNILERFSAQQFPDLHSELNLSSLELGDSALYFCASSVARLGWDTQYFGPGTRLTVL.